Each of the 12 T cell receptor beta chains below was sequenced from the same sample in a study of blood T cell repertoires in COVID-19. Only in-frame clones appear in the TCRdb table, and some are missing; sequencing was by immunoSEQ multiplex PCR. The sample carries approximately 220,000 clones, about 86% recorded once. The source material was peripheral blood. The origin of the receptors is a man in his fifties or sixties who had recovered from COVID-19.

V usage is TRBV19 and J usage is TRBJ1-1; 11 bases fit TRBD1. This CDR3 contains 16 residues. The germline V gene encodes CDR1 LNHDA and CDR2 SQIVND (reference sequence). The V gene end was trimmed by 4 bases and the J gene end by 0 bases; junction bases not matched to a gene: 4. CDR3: CASSRTGGEMNTEAFF. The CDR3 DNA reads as TGTGCCAGTAGTAGGACAGGGGGCGAGATGAACACTGAAGCTTTCTTT.

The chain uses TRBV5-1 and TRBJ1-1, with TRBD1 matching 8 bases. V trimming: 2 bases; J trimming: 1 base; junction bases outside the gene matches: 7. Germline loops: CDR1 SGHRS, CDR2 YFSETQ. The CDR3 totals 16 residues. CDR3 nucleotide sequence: TGCGCCAGCAGCTTTGAGCAGGGGGCAGAGAACACTGAAGCTTTCTTT. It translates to CASSFEQGAENTEAFF.

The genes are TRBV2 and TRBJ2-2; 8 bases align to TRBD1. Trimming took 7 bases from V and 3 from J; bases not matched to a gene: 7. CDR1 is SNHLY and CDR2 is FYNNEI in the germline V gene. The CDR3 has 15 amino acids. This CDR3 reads CASIPDRVDTGELFF. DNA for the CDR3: TGTGCCAGCATTCCGGACAGGGTGGACACCGGGGAGCTGTTTTTT.

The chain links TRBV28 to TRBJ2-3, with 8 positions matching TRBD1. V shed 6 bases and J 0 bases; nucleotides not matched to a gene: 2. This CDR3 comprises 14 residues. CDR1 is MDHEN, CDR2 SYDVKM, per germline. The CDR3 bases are TGTGCCAGCAGCTGGACAGGGAGCACAGATACGCAGTATTTT. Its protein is CASSWTGSTDTQYF.

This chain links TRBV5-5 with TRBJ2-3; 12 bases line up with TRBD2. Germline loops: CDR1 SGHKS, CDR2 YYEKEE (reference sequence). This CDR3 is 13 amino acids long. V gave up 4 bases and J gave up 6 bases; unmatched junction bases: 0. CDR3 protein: CASSGTSGDTQYF. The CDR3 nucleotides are TGTGCCAGCAGCGGGACTAGCGGGGATACGCAGTATTTT.

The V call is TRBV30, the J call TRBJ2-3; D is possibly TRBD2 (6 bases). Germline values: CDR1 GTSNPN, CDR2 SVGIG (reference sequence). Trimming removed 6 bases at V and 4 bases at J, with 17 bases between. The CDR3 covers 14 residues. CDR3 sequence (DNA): TGTGCCTGCGAGCGGGTGGTAGGAGCAGATACGCAGTATTTT. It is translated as CACERVVGADTQYF.

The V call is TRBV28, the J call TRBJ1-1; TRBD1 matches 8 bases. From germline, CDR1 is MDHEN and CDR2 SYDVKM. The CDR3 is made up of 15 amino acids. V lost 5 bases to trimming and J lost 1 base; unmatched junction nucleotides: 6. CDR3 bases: TGTGCCAGCAGTCCACAGGGGGAAGGGAACACTGAAGCTTTCTTT. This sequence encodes CASSPQGEGNTEAFF.

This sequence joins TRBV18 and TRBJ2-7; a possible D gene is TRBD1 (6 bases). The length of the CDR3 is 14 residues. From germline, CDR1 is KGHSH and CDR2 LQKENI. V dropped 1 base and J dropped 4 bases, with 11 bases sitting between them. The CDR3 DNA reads TGTGCCAGCTCACCACAAGGGGGACAATACGAGCAGTACTTC. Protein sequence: CASSPQGGQYEQYF.

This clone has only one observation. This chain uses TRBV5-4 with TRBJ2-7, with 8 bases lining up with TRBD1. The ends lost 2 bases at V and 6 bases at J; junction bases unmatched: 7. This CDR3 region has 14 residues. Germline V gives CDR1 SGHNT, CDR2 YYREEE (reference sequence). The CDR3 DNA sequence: TGTGCCAGCAGCTTTACAGGGGGTTCGGGCGAGCAGTACTTC. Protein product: CASSFTGGSGEQYF.

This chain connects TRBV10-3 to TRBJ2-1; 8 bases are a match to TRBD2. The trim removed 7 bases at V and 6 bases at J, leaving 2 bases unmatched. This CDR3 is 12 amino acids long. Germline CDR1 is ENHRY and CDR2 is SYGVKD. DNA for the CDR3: TGTGCCATCACTCGGGAGGGCAATGAGCAGTTCTTC. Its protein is CAITREGNEQFF.

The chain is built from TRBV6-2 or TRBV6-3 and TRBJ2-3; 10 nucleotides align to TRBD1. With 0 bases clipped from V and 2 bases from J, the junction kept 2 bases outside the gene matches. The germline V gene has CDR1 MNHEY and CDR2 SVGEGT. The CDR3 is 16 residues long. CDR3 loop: CASSYSGTGDTDTQYF. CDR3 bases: TGTGCCAGCAGTTACTCCGGGACAGGGGACACAGATACGCAGTATTTT.

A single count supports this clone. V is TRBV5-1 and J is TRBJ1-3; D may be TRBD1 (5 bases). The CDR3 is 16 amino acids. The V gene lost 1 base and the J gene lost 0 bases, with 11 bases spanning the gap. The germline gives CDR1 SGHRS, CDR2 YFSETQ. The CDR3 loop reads CASSLKTAISGNTIYF. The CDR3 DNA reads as TGCGCCAGCAGCTTGAAGACAGCAATCTCTGGAAACACCATATATTTT.